The 5 T cell receptor beta chains listed next were all sequenced from one sample in a study of OX40 agonist ivuxolimab in advanced cancers. Clones were read by immunoSEQ multiplex PCR, and TCRdb kept only the in-frame ones, dropping some. This table has tens of thousands of clones, less than 90% appearing once. The source was CD4+ or CD8+ T cells sorted from blood, collected in a trial of the OX40 agonist ivuxolimab. Source of these receptors: an adult with an advanced solid tumor such as melanoma, head and neck, liver or kidney cancer.

The chain combines TRBV5-1 with TRBJ1-3; no firm D call. There are 14 residues in the CDR3. V was pared by 7 bases and J by 0 bases, with 11 bases between. CDR1 is SGHRS and CDR2 is YFSETQ in the germline V gene. The CDR3 region has the DNA TGCGCCAGCGGTGACGGAATCTCTGGAAACACCATATATTTT. Translated: CASGDGISGNTIYF.

V usage is TRBV5-4 and J usage is TRBJ2-7; no clear D gene. Germline V CDR1 and CDR2: SGHNT, YYREEE (reference sequence). V gave up 2 bases and J gave up 2 bases, with 11 bases separating them. The CDR3 consists of 14 residues. CDR3 in DNA: TGTGCCAGCAGCTTAGGCGCCGCGGCCTACGAGCAGTACTTC. Its translation is CASSLGAAAYEQYF.

J is TRBJ1-1 and V is TRBV29-1; D possibly corresponds to TRBD1 (5 bases). Germline CDR1 is SQVTM and CDR2 is ANQGSEA. V lost 5 bases and J lost 6, with 13 bases in between. The CDR3 is 12 residues long. The CDR3 loop reads CSVILGAAEAFF. CDR3 nucleotide sequence: TGCAGCGTTATCCTAGGGGCGGCTGAAGCTTTCTTT.

The rearrangement joins TRBV30 to TRBJ1-2; no reliable D call. Germline V gene sequence: CDR1 GTSNPN, CDR2 SVGIG (reference sequence). This CDR3 comprises 13 residues. Trimming pared 0 bases from V and 2 bases from J, leaving 7 bases between. The CDR3 DNA follows: TGTGCCTGGAGTGTAGGTCAGAACTATGGCTACACCTTC. Protein: CAWSVGQNYGYTF.

The V gene is TRBV5-4, the J gene TRBJ2-1; possible D gene TRBD1, 5 bases. CDR3 length: 14 residues. Deletions cut 2 bases from V and 5 bases from J, with 11 bases between. CDR1 and CDR2 (germline): SGHNT, YYREEE (reference sequence). CDR3 sequence: CASSFRGTHNEQFF. CDR3 DNA: TGTGCCAGCAGCTTTAGGGGCACCCACAATGAGCAGTTCTTC.